This TCR beta chain was recorded in a study of T cell changes during pregnancy in multiple sclerosis. This CDR3 comprises 18 residues. V gave up 6 bases and J gave up 1 base; unmatched junction bases: 15. Germline assignment: CDR1 SGDLS and CDR2 YYNGEE. Libraries were prepared by immunoSEQ multiplex PCR; TCRdb keeps only in-frame clonotypes and omits some of them. The sample lists about 22,000 clones; roughly 93% were seen once. The TCR sequence derives from a female donor with multiple sclerosis, enrolled in a pregnancy study. The material was CD8+ T cells from peripheral blood mononuclear cells, obtained in the third trimester of pregnancy. The chain carries TRBV9 and TRBJ2-1; 8 nucleotides match TRBD1. The CDR3, as DNA: TGTGCCAGCACCTCTCGGGCAGGGGGCCCGCCTTCCTACAATGAGCAGTTCTTC. Protein: CASTSRAGGPPSYNEQFF.